The 31 T cell receptor beta chains below all came from one sample that was sequenced in a study of CD8 T cells in Susac syndrome. An amount of RNA that ranged from about 0.45 to 1 ug was reverse transcribed with random hexamers. TCRdb reanalysed the immunoSEQ multiplex PCR reads using MiXCR and keeps one entry per CDR3 protein. Of hundreds of thousands of distinct CDR3 sequences listed, around 85% are singletons. The sequenced sample consisted of CD8+ T cells from PBMCs. The receptors were gathered from a human donor with multiple sclerosis.

V gene TRBV4-1 combines with J gene TRBJ1-6, with 8 bases aligning to TRBD1. The CDR3 runs 18 residues. The ends lost 1 base at V and 7 bases at J; junction bases unmatched: 12. The germline gives CDR1 MGHRA, CDR2 YSYEKL. This CDR3 reads CASSQVVQGAFGNSPLHF. As DNA, the CDR3 is TGCGCCAGCAGCCAAGTGGTCCAGGGGGCGTTTGGGAATTCACCCCTCCACTTT.

The chain combines TRBV5-4 with TRBJ2-2; possibly TRBD2 for D (6 bases). V lost 0 bases, J lost 2 bases, and 11 bases lay in between. The CDR3 sequence is 16 residues long. Germline V gene sequence: CDR1 SGHNT, CDR2 YYREEE (reference sequence). The CDR3 sequence: CASSLATGVNTGELFF. The CDR3 DNA is TGTGCCAGCAGCTTGGCCACGGGGGTAAACACCGGGGAGCTGTTTTTT.

CDR3 bases: TGTGCCAGCAGTACTAGCGGGGGGCCCCCAAATACGCAGTATTTT. Translated, it gives CASSTSGGPPNTQYF. The chain couples TRBV7-9 to TRBJ2-3, with TRBD2 identical over 12 bases. This CDR3 comprises 15 residues. CDR1 is SEHNR, CDR2 FQNEAQ, per germline (reference sequence). The V and J ends lost 6 bases and 7 bases, in that order; junction bases with no gene match: 8.

This chain connects TRBV5-4 to TRBJ2-7; 10 nucleotides line up with TRBD1. Germline-derived CDR1 and CDR2 are SGHNT and YYREEE (reference sequence). This CDR3 comprises 14 residues. J lost 7 bases, V lost 4 bases, and 8 bases had no gene match. The CDR3 DNA reads TGTGCCAGCAGCCAAAGACAGGGGGCTGGAGAGCAGTACTTC. It specifies CASSQRQGAGEQYF. Combining the CDR3 with reference TRBV5-4 and TRBJ2-7 gives the whole variable domain ETGVTQSPTHLIKTRGQQVTLRCSSQSGHNTVSWYQQALGQGPQFIFQYYREEENGRGNFPPRFSGLQFPNYSSELNVNALELDDSALYLCASSQRQGAGEQYFGPGTRLTVT.

The table lists this clonotype with a few counts. V is TRBV29-1 and J is TRBJ2-7; D tentatively fits TRBD1 or TRBD2 (5 bases each). Germline V gene data show CDR1 as SQVTM and CDR2 as ANQGSEA. This CDR3 has 14 amino acids. Between the trimmed V and J ends, which lost 6 bases and 0 bases, there was a span of 15 bases. CDR3 DNA sequence: TGCAGCGTGGTGGGGGTCGCCCCCTCCTACGAGCAGTACTTC. Amino acid sequence: CSVVGVAPSYEQYF.

The J gene is TRBJ2-5, the V gene TRBV19; tentatively, D is TRBD1 (6 bases). Germline CDR1 is LNHDA and CDR2 is SQIVND (reference sequence). V was cut by 4 bases and J by 2 bases, with 11 bases left in between. The CDR3 totals 14 residues. The CDR3 bases are TGTGCCAGTAGTAACGAAAGGGGGCAAGAGACCCAGTACTTC. It encodes CASSNERGQETQYF.

This chain links TRBV19 with TRBJ2-7, with 9 bases aligning to TRBD2. Germline trimming cut 6 bases from V and 5 bases from J; bases unmatched to any gene: 5. The germline V gene has CDR1 LNHDA and CDR2 SQIVND (reference sequence). This CDR3 contains 13 residues. CDR3 region: CASRLAGSNEQYF. DNA of the CDR3: TGTGCCAGTAGGCTAGCGGGAAGCAACGAGCAGTACTTC.

The chain is built from TRBV7-9 and TRBJ1-2; D ambiguous. Per germline, CDR1 SEHNR and CDR2 FQNEAQ (reference sequence). The CDR3 totals 14 residues. Trimming cost V 5 bases and J 5 bases, with 15 bases left between them. This CDR3 reads CASSPREPTYGYTF. Here the CDR3 DNA reads TGTGCCAGCAGCCCACGGGAGCCGACTTATGGCTACACCTTC.

The rearrangement joins TRBV27 to TRBJ2-1; tentatively, D is TRBD2 (5 bases). With 3 bases removed from V and 2 bases from J, the gap between germline ends came to 14 bases. The CDR3 consists of 16 residues. CDR1 MNHEY and CDR2 SMNVEV come from the germline V gene (reference sequence). The CDR3 region has the DNA TGTGCCAGCAGTTTCTCTCTGGGAGTAGCCTACAATGAGCAGTTCTTC. Its translation is CASSFSLGVAYNEQFF.

The chain combines TRBV27 with TRBJ2-7, with D possibly called TRBD1 or TRBD2 (5 bases each). V dropped 3 bases and J dropped 6 bases, with 15 bases sitting between them. The germline CDR1 and CDR2 sequences are MNHEY and SMNVEV (reference sequence). CDR3 length: 14 residues. The CDR3 DNA sequence: TGTGCCAGCAGTTTGGGGGTCAGGGTTGGCGAGCAGTACTTC. Residues: CASSLGVRVGEQYF.

The chain has TRBV20-1 and TRBJ1-4; TRBD1 matches 7 bases. CDR3 length: 14 residues. CDR1 is DFQATT and CDR2 is SNEGSKA in the germline V gene (reference sequence). V lost 6 bases and J lost 7; bases outside the gene matches: 11. CDR3 DNA: TGCAGTGCCTTGACGACAGGGCCGGGTGAAAAACTGTTTTTT. This sequence encodes CSALTTGPGEKLFF.

The chain recombines TRBV20-1 with TRBJ2-7; 13 bases map to TRBD2. The CDR3 sequence is 15 residues long. V was clipped by 3 bases and J by 3 bases; unmatched bases: 5. Per the germline V gene, CDR1 is DFQATT and CDR2 is SNEGSKA (reference sequence). The CDR3 protein is CSASGTSGEGYEQYF. DNA of the CDR3: TGCAGTGCTAGCGGGACTAGCGGGGAAGGCTACGAGCAGTACTTC.

The J gene is TRBJ2-7, the V gene TRBV12-3 or TRBV12-4, with 7 nucleotides matching TRBD2. Losses at the gene ends were 6 bases for V and 4 bases for J; bases not matched to a gene: 9. This CDR3 comprises 14 residues. This CDR3 is CASSPPAGVYEQYF. CDR3 nucleotides: TGTGCCAGCAGCCCCCCCGCGGGAGTATACGAGCAGTACTTC.

This clonotype was detected a few times. This rearrangement joins TRBV6-1 to TRBJ2-3, with 10 bases fitting TRBD2. This CDR3 has 15 amino acids. V lost 5 bases and J lost 10; bases outside the gene matches: 12. Germline V gene data show CDR1 as MNHNS and CDR2 as SASEGT. In DNA form, the CDR3 reads TGTGCCAGCAGTCCCACAGCGGGAGGGAGGGAGGCGCAGTATTTT. Translating gives CASSPTAGGREAQYF.

In this sample, this clonotype turned up once. The chain employs TRBV5-6 and TRBJ2-1; 8 bases are shared with TRBD1. Germline loops: CDR1 SGHDT, CDR2 YYEEEE. The CDR3 spans 15 residues. Germline trimming cut 7 bases from V and 5 bases from J; bases unmatched to any gene: 11. The CDR3: CASQPSGTGNNEQFF. DNA for the CDR3: TGTGCCAGCCAGCCCTCCGGGACAGGCAACAATGAGCAGTTCTTC.

This chain connects TRBV25-1 to TRBJ1-4; possibly TRBD1 for D (5 bases). The V gene lost 2 bases and the J gene lost 8 bases, with 9 bases spanning the gap. Germline V gene data show CDR1 as MGHDK and CDR2 as SYGVNS. The CDR3 consists of 13 residues. For the CDR3, the DNA is TGTGCCAGCAGTGAACCATGGGGCGAAAAACTGTTTTTT. It yields the protein CASSEPWGEKLFF.

This sequence joins TRBV3-1 and TRBJ1-1, with D hard to call. V was pared by 0 bases and J by 4 bases, with 9 bases between. This CDR3 spans 14 amino acids. Germline V gives CDR1 LGHDT, CDR2 YNNKEL (reference sequence). CDR3 sequence: CASSQEYGVTEAFF. The CDR3 DNA sequence: TGTGCCAGCAGCCAAGAATACGGAGTCACTGAAGCTTTCTTT.

V usage is TRBV10-3 and J usage is TRBJ1-1; no definite D call. The germline gives CDR1 ENHRY, CDR2 SYGVKD. V lost 2 bases to trimming and J lost 11 bases, with 12 bases between them. The CDR3 sequence is 12 residues long. CDR3 in amino acids: CAISEPPLDAFF. CDR3 DNA: TGTGCCATCAGTGAGCCCCCCTTAGACGCTTTCTTT.

This chain connects TRBV27 to TRBJ1-3; D gene unclear. The CDR3 has 12 residues. Germline lookup yields CDR1 MNHEY and CDR2 SMNVEV (reference sequence). V was shortened by 10 bases and J by 0 bases, with 7 bases between the two germline ends. The CDR3 here is CATRGSGNTIYF. The CDR3 DNA sequence: TGTGCCACCCGGGGCTCTGGAAACACCATATATTTT.

The chain links TRBV11-2 to TRBJ2-1, with 10 bases aligning to TRBD2. J was trimmed by 4 bases and V by 0 bases; bases with no gene match: 12. The germline CDR1 and CDR2 sequences are SGHAT and FQNNGV. The CDR3 is 19 amino acids. CDR3 sequence: CASSLDRWSGRADYNEQFF. The CDR3 coding sequence is TGTGCCAGCAGCTTAGATCGGTGGAGCGGGAGGGCCGATTACAATGAGCAGTTCTTC.

The chain couples TRBV5-1 to TRBJ2-1, with 7 nucleotides matching TRBD1. V shed 3 bases, J shed 7 bases, and the junction held 7 bases outside the gene matches. There are 14 residues in the CDR3. CDR1 and CDR2 (germline): SGHRS, YFSETQ. As DNA, the CDR3 is TGCGCCAGCAGCTCCCTGGACAGGCCTAATGAGCAGTTCTTC. It is translated as CASSSLDRPNEQFF.

This clonotype has more than one count but fewer than ten. The rearrangement uses TRBV6-1 and TRBJ1-2; D unresolved. The length of the CDR3 is 13 residues. Germline CDR1 MNHNS, CDR2 SASEGT. V lost 6 bases and J 0 bases, leaving 8 bases between the germline ends. The CDR3 DNA reads as TGTGCCAGCAGGGACGGCACTAACTATGGCTACACCTTC. It yields the protein CASRDGTNYGYTF.

V gene TRBV6-1 combines with J gene TRBJ1-1; no firm D call. Germline values: CDR1 MNHNS, CDR2 SASEGT. V lost 8 bases, J lost 4 bases, and 17 bases lay in between. CDR3 length equals 14 residues. This chain's CDR3 is CASVGPSRTTEAFF. CDR3 coding DNA: TGTGCCAGCGTCGGGCCTTCACGGACCACTGAAGCTTTCTTT.

J is TRBJ1-2 and V is TRBV25-1; maybe TRBD1 (5 bases). V was clipped by 1 base and J by 1 base, with 10 bases between them. There are 15 residues in the CDR3. Germline CDR1 reads MGHDK; CDR2 reads SYGVNS. The CDR3 sequence is CASSELPTDNYGYTF. The CDR3 DNA is TGTGCCAGCAGTGAATTACCGACAGATAACTATGGCTACACCTTC.

This chain connects TRBV25-1 to TRBJ2-2; D might be TRBD1 (6 bases). CDR3 size: 14 residues. Trimming stripped 2 bases from V and 5 bases from J, with 9 bases between. Germline V gives CDR1 MGHDK, CDR2 SYGVNS. CDR3 nucleotides: TGTGCCAGCAGTGAACCAGGGGAAACCGGGGAGCTGTTTTTT. It encodes CASSEPGETGELFF.

The rearrangement uses TRBV6-2 or TRBV6-3 and TRBJ2-1; 8 bases are shared with TRBD2. CDR3 size: 15 residues. From germline, CDR1 is MNHEY and CDR2 SVGEGT. V dropped 5 bases and J dropped 5; count of bases not matched to a gene: 8. CDR3 nucleotide sequence: TGTGCCAGCAGTCCGGTCGGGGGGGCGGACAATGAGCAGTTCTTC. Translation: CASSPVGGADNEQFF.

Notes on this clonotype: A read error may account for a junction end that differs from germline. This chain uses TRBV7-9 with TRBJ2-7, with TRBD1 identical over 9 bases. The CDR3 loop spans 16 amino acids. The germline gives CDR1 SEHNR, CDR2 FQNEAQ (reference sequence). The chain's CDR3 is CASSPSEGTGIYERYF. Here the CDR3 DNA reads TGTGCCAGCAGCCCCAGTGAGGGGACAGGGATATACGAGCGGTACTTC.

The V and J genes are TRBV12-3 or TRBV12-4 and TRBJ1-1; 10 nucleotides match TRBD1. The CDR3 is 13 amino acids. The V gene end was trimmed by 11 bases and the J gene end by 4 bases; junction bases not matched to a gene: 7. Here the CDR3 reads CASEDRGSTEAFF. DNA for the CDR3: TGTGCCTCCGAGGACAGGGGGTCCACTGAAGCTTTCTTT.

The chain recombines TRBV5-4 with TRBJ1-1; D is unresolved. The CDR3 loop spans 14 amino acids. CDR1 is SGHNT and CDR2 is YYREEE in the germline V gene (reference sequence). The V and J ends lost 0 bases and 3 bases respectively, with 9 bases between them. CDR3: CASSLDAEDTEAFF. CDR3 nucleotides: TGTGCCAGCAGCTTGGACGCCGAAGACACTGAAGCTTTCTTT.

The rearrangement uses TRBV12-3 or TRBV12-4 and TRBJ2-1; TRBD2 agrees at 7 bases. Losses at the gene ends were 5 bases for V and 6 bases for J; bases not matched to a gene: 13. The CDR3 runs to 16 residues. This CDR3 reads CASSPFRGRSGNEQFF. The CDR3 bases are TGTGCCAGCAGTCCCTTCCGCGGGAGAAGCGGCAATGAGCAGTTCTTC.

V is TRBV15 and J is TRBJ1-1; a possible D gene is TRBD1 (5 bases). This CDR3 is 14 amino acids long. The ends were cut back, 3 bases at V and 0 bases at J, with 8 bases in the middle. Germline lookup yields CDR1 LNHNV and CDR2 YYDKDF (reference sequence). The CDR3 is CATSRTVMNTEAFF. CDR3 DNA: TGTGCCACCAGCAGGACAGTTATGAACACTGAAGCTTTCTTT. The complete variable domain, with remaining parts taken from reference TRBV15 and TRBJ1-1, reads DAMVIQNPRYQVTQFGKPVTLSCSQTLNHNVMYWYQQKSSQAPKLLFHYYDKDFNNEADTPDNFQSRRPNTSFCFLDIRSPGLGDTAMYLCATSRTVMNTEAFFGQGTRLTVV.